Listed here is a single T cell receptor beta chain. This entry is derived from a study of blood T cell repertoires in COVID-19. On the study more broadly: Material from acute and convalescent COVID-19 was sourced from the United States, Italy and Spain. T cells, B-cell-depleted T cells, or PBMCs supplied cDNA or gDNA.

CDR3 size: 13 residues. Germline V gene data show CDR1 as MNHEY and CDR2 as SVGAGI. Trimming at V came to 6 bases and at J to 4 bases, leaving 3 bases not matched to a gene. In the original workflow: Researchers report that nucleated cell counts were estimated from reference gene primer amplification. Generated by immunoSEQ multiplex PCR, the TCRdb table keeps only in-frame clones and is missing some. V and J calls and clone size come straight from that table; D and trimming were deduced from the DNA. The table has tens of thousands of clones, approximately 80% seen once. This clonotype was sampled from a woman aged 50 to 60 with active or convalescent COVID-19. The sample consisted of peripheral blood. The chain couples TRBV6-5 to TRBJ1-3, with TRBD1 matching 7 bases. In nucleotides, the CDR3 is TGTGCCAGCAGGGACAGGTTGGGAAACACCATATATTTT. This codes for CASRDRLGNTIYF.